These T cell receptor beta chains were read from a single sample in a study of blood T cell repertoires in COVID-19. The table came from immunoSEQ multiplex PCR; TCRdb's copy has only in-frame clones and leaves some out. This sample has around 220,000 clones; over 75% occur once, and the top ten carry roughly 2%. The sequenced material came from peripheral blood. Every receptor here comes from a middle-aged woman who had recovered from COVID-19. Both conserved end residues are part of each CDR3. A D gene is named only where the DNA matches it firmly.

j_call d_call v_call cdr3_nt cdr3_aa
TRBJ2-3 - TRBV6-6 TGTGCCAGCAGTTACCCTCGGGGTAGAGATACGCAGTATTTT CASSYPRGRDTQYF
TRBJ2-3 TRBD1 TRBV7-9 TGTGCCAGCAGCTTAGCGGGGACAGGCACAGATACGCAGTATTTT CASSLAGTGTDTQYF
TRBJ2-3 TRBD2 TRBV6-1 TGTGCCAGCAGTGTAACTCCGGGAGGGAGCACAGATACGCAGTATTTT CASSVTPGGSTDTQYF
TRBJ2-7 - TRBV7-2 TGTGCCAGCAGTGGGGAGGCGTACGAGCAGTACTTC CASSGEAYEQYF
TRBJ2-5 TRBD1 TRBV19 TGTGCCAGTAGTTTCGACAGGGAAGAGACCCAGTACTTC CASSFDREETQYF
TRBJ1-3 - TRBV19 TGTGCCAGTAGTATGTCTCGGGGTTCTGGAAACACCATATATTTT CASSMSRGSGNTIYF
TRBJ2-7 TRBD1 TRBV6-5 TGTGCCAGCAGTTACGGAGGGACAGGGTCCTACGAGCAGTACTTC CASSYGGTGSYEQYF
TRBJ1-5 TRBD1 TRBV4-1 TGCGCCAGCAGCCTAGCCCAAACTTCAGGGGGCCTCAATCAGCCCCAGCATTTT CASSLAQTSGGLNQPQHF
TRBJ2-3 - TRBV4-1 TGCGCCAGCAGCCCTGGGCCTGCAGGTATGGTTACAGATACGCAGTATTTT CASSPGPAGMVTDTQYF
TRBJ2-1 TRBD2 TRBV7-6 TGTGCCAGCAGCTCCACCCAGCGGGAGGGTAGCAATGAGCAGTTCTTC CASSSTQREGSNEQFF
TRBJ2-5 TRBD1 TRBV11-2 TGTGCCAGCAGCTCGCTTCCGGGACAGGGGGCCGTGGAGACCCAGTACTTC CASSSLPGQGAVETQYF